This T cell receptor beta chain stems from a study of technical replicates of blood from four donors. Using immunoSEQ multiplex PCR, the repertoire was profiled, and TCRdb retains in-frame clones only, with some absent. This table holds 60,000 to 70,000 clones, about 98% found once. CDR1 and CDR2 (germline): MDHEN, SYDVKM. The CDR3 spans 12 residues. The V and J ends lost 7 bases and 5 bases respectively, with 11 bases between them. The rearrangement links TRBV28 to TRBJ1-1, with D possibly matching TRBD1 (5 bases). This clonotype was obtained from a human donor in good health. Source material: T cells isolated from PBMCs. Here the CDR3 DNA reads TGTGCCAGCAATTGGGGGAGGACTGAAGCTTTCTTT. This translates into CASNWGRTEAFF.